Listed below are T cell receptor beta chains from one sample, sequenced in a study of OX40 agonist ivuxolimab in advanced cancers. Libraries were prepared by immunoSEQ multiplex PCR; TCRdb keeps only in-frame clonotypes and omits some of them. The data contain approximately 62,000 clones, 80% to 95% of them singletons. The sequenced sample was CD4+ or CD8+ T cells sorted from blood, obtained in a trial of the OX40 agonist ivuxolimab. The receptor set was obtained from an adult with an advanced solid tumor such as melanoma, head and neck, liver or kidney cancer. Each CDR3 is given with its conserved first and last residue. The order of the fields is V gene, D gene, J gene, clone size, CDR3 DNA, CDR3 protein. D genes are given only for firm matches. A row's size may be missing; if present it is once, few, many or a size class.

>TRBV7-9|NA|TRBJ2-7|few
TGTGCCAGCAGCTCGTCGTGGGACACAAGGGACGAGCAGTACTTC
CASSSSWDTRDEQYF
>TRBV6-5|NA|TRBJ2-5|NA
TGTGCCAGCAGTTACTACTCCGGGGGAATAGCAGAGACCCAGTACTTC
CASSYYSGGIAETQYF
>TRBV9|NA|TRBJ1-2|NA
TGTGCCAGCAGCGTAGCTCAGGGGCCCTCTGGCTATGGCTACACCTTC
CASSVAQGPSGYGYTF
>TRBV9|TRBD1|TRBJ1-4|NA
TGTGCCAGCGGCGAGACAGGGGCCCATGAAAAACTGTTTTTT
CASGETGAHEKLFF
>TRBV13|TRBD1|TRBJ1-1|NA
TGTGCCAGCAGCTCCCGACAGGGGGAAGCTTTCTTT
CASSSRQGEAFF
>TRBV27|NA|TRBJ2-7|NA
TGTGCCAGCAGTTTATCAGAGCTCTACGAGCAGTACTTC
CASSLSELYEQYF
>TRBV5-1|NA|TRBJ2-1|NA
TGCGCCAGCACGCGGGGTAATGAGCAGTTCTTC
CASTRGNEQFF
>TRBV13|TRBD1|TRBJ1-1|NA
TGTGCCAGCAGCTTTGGGACAGGCACTGAAGCTTTCTTT
CASSFGTGTEAFF
>TRBV11-3|NA|TRBJ2-7|NA
TGTGCCAGCAGCTTAGGAGCGGGTACCTACGAGCAGTACTTC
CASSLGAGTYEQYF
>TRBV19|TRBD1|TRBJ1-6|NA
TGTGCCAGTAGGTCCGGGACAGATAATTCACCCCTCCACTTT
CASRSGTDNSPLHF
>TRBV7-8|TRBD1|TRBJ2-2|NA
TGTGCCAGCAGCCTAGACAGGGGGAGGACCGGGGAGCTGTTTTTT
CASSLDRGRTGELFF
>TRBV5-1|TRBD1|TRBJ2-2|NA
TGCGCCAGCAGCGGGGACAGGACCCCCAACGGGGAGCTGTTTTTT
CASSGDRTPNGELFF
>TRBV4-1|NA|TRBJ1-2|NA
TGCGCCAGCAGCCAAGAATATGAGGAAGGGATCACCTTC
CASSQEYEEGITF
>TRBV4-3|TRBD1|TRBJ2-1|NA
TGCGCCAGCAGCCAAGGAGACAGGGGCCCAAATGAGCAGTTCTTC
CASSQGDRGPNEQFF
>TRBV11-2|NA|TRBJ2-7|NA
TGTGCCAGCAGCTTAGAGGGGCGCGAGCAGTACTTC
CASSLEGREQYF
>TRBV7-8|NA|TRBJ1-2|NA
TGTGCCAGCAGCTTTACCCCCGCAGGAGATTTCTATGGCTACACCTTC
CASSFTPAGDFYGYTF
>TRBV19|NA|TRBJ2-7|NA
TGTGCCAGTAGCAGTTACTTGAGCTACGAGCAGTACTTC
CASSSYLSYEQYF
>TRBV9|NA|TRBJ2-1|NA
TGTGCCAGCAGCGTAGGGAGGGGGCGCGATGAGCAGTTCTTC
CASSVGRGRDEQFF
>TRBV27|NA|TRBJ2-1|NA
TGTGCCAGCAGTTTAAAGCGGAATGAGCAGTTCTTC
CASSLKRNEQFF
>TRBV6-1|NA|TRBJ2-7|NA
TGTGCCAGCCTTACTCTGGGGCAGGGGTACTACGAGCAGTACTTC
CASLTLGQGYYEQYF
>TRBV27|TRBD1|TRBJ1-1|NA
TGTGCCGGCAGTTCGACAGGGGGCGGAACTGAAGCTTTCTTT
CAGSSTGGGTEAFF
>TRBV2|NA|TRBJ2-7|NA
TGTGCCAGCCCCCCCCAGTACTTC
CASPPQYF
>TRBV14|TRBD1|TRBJ2-2|NA
TGTGCCAGCAGCCAAGTCGGGACAGGGGATTTTTACACCGGGGAGCTGTTTTTT
CASSQVGTGDFYTGELFF
>TRBV6-5|TRBD1|TRBJ1-2|NA
TGTGCCAGCAGTTTCCAGGGGGATAACTATGGCTACACCTTC
CASSFQGDNYGYTF
>TRBV11-2|TRBD1|TRBJ2-7|NA
TGTGCCAGCAGCTCCCCCGGGACAGGTATGTCCTACGAGCAGTACTTC
CASSSPGTGMSYEQYF
>TRBV7-3|NA|TRBJ2-7|NA
TGTGCCAGCAGCTTATTCGGTTCGGGCTCCGAGCAGTACTTC
CASSLFGSGSEQYF
>TRBV19|NA|TRBJ2-7|NA
TGTGCCAGTAGTACCCCTTCATCGCGGGGAAATGACTACGAGCAGTACTTC
CASSTPSSRGNDYEQYF
>TRBV15|NA|TRBJ1-1|few
TGTGCCACCAGCCTAGCTCAGGGTTCCGTCACTGAAGCTTTCTTT
CATSLAQGSVTEAFF
>TRBV6-1|NA|TRBJ2-1|NA
TGTGCCAGCCTTAGCGAGACCTACAATGAGCAGTTCTTC
CASLSETYNEQFF
>TRBV9|TRBD2|TRBJ2-1|NA
TGTGCCAGCAGCGCGTTTGGCGGGAGTATGGATGAGCAGTTCTTC
CASSAFGGSMDEQFF
>TRBV6-6|NA|TRBJ2-1|NA
TGTGCCAGCAGTGCCGGGACTCCGTACCACAATGAGCAGTTCTTC
CASSAGTPYHNEQFF
>TRBV7-9|NA|TRBJ1-4|NA
TGTGCCAGCAGCTTAGTGGGGACTAATGAAAAACTGTTTTTT
CASSLVGTNEKLFF
>TRBV7-6|NA|TRBJ1-5|NA
TGTGCCAGCAGCTTAGGAGGGCTCGGTCAGCCCCAGCATTTT
CASSLGGLGQPQHF
>TRBV19|NA|TRBJ1-5|NA
TGTGCCAGTAGGGAGACTGATAGCAATCAGCCCCAGCATTTT
CASRETDSNQPQHF
>TRBV7-9|NA|TRBJ2-7|NA
TGTGCCAGCAGCTCCCGAATAGCGTGGGAGCAGTACTTC
CASSSRIAWEQYF
>TRBV5-1|TRBD1|TRBJ2-7|NA
TGCGCCAGCAGCCTAGGACAGGGCTATTCCTACGAGCAGTACTTC
CASSLGQGYSYEQYF
>TRBV6-6|NA|TRBJ2-1|NA
TGTGCCAGCACCATGACACAGCTCCCCGGGAATGAGCAGTTCTTC
CASTMTQLPGNEQFF
>TRBV7-6|NA|TRBJ2-7|NA
TGTGCCAGCAGCTTAAACAGGGCGCACTACGAGCAGTACTTC
CASSLNRAHYEQYF
>TRBV19|NA|TRBJ2-1|once
TGTGCCAGTAGTATTTTTCTAGATAGCAGTCACAATGAGCAGTTCTTC
CASSIFLDSSHNEQFF
>TRBV19|NA|TRBJ1-1|NA
TGTGCCAGTAGTATGGGGGGAGCGGCCGGACCCACTGAAGCTTTCTTT
CASSMGGAAGPTEAFF
>TRBV11-2|NA|TRBJ1-1|NA
TGTGCCAGCAGCTTGTCCCATTACACTGAAGCTTTCTTT
CASSLSHYTEAFF
>TRBV27|NA|TRBJ1-5|NA
TGTGCCAGCAGTTTAAGCGAGGGAAGTCAGCCCCAGCATTTT
CASSLSEGSQPQHF
>TRBV4-1|TRBD1|TRBJ2-7|NA
TGCGCCAGCAGCCGAACGACAGGGCCCCCCTACGAGCAGTACTTC
CASSRTTGPPYEQYF
>TRBV14|TRBD1|TRBJ2-1|NA
TGTGCCAGCACTCCGACAGGGGGCAATGAGCAGTTCTTC
CASTPTGGNEQFF
>TRBV11-2|TRBD1|TRBJ2-7|NA
TGTGCCAGCAGCCCCCTGACAGGGATAGGCTCCGAGCAGTACTTC
CASSPLTGIGSEQYF
>TRBV7-3|TRBD1|TRBJ1-1|NA
TGTGCCAGCAGCCCCCAGACAGGGTCGAACACTGAAGCTTTCTTT
CASSPQTGSNTEAFF
>TRBV15|NA|TRBJ2-7|NA
TGTGCCACCAGCAGAGCTACCTTTAACACCTACGAGCAGTACTTC
CATSRATFNTYEQYF
>TRBV19|NA|TRBJ1-1|NA
TGTGCCAGTAACTCGGTGGGCACTGAAGCTTTCTTT
CASNSVGTEAFF
>TRBV4-2|TRBD1|TRBJ1-6|NA
TGTGCCAGCAGCCAGGACGAGACAGGGGTTAATTCACCCCTCCACTTT
CASSQDETGVNSPLHF